This is a list of T cell receptor beta chains from one sample in a study of T cells after yellow fever vaccination. TCRdb called the 5' RACE reads again in MiXCR, with one record for every CDR3 protein. The sample lists 500,000 to 650,000 distinct CDR3 sequences, approximately 13% occurring once. Sequences were derived from PBMCs, sampled on the day of the yellow fever booster vaccination. Every receptor here comes from a man in his thirties or forties who received the YFV17D yellow fever vaccine. CDR3s include the opening cysteine and the closing phenylalanine or tryptophan. The D gene is left open where the match is weak. Size is stated for part of the rows, as once, few or many counts, or as a class when the clone is expanded.

j_call: TRBJ2-1; d_call: TRBD2; clone_size: few; v_call: TRBV19; cdr3_nt: TGTGCCAGTAGTGTCCACGGGACTAGCGCCTACAATGAGCAGTTCTTC; cdr3_aa: CASSVHGTSAYNEQFF
j_call: TRBJ2-3; d_call: .; clone_size: few; v_call: TRBV6-2/TRBV6-3; cdr3_nt: TGTGCCAGCAGTTACTCCCGGAGGGGACAGAACACAGATACGCAGTATTTT; cdr3_aa: CASSYSRRGQNTDTQYF
j_call: TRBJ2-1; d_call: .; clone_size: few; v_call: TRBV6-2/TRBV6-3; cdr3_nt: TGTGCCAGCAGTTCTTTGCTAGCGTTTGAGCAGTTCTTC; cdr3_aa: CASSSLLAFEQFF
j_call: TRBJ2-5; d_call: .; clone_size: .; v_call: TRBV20-1; cdr3_nt: TGCAGTGCTAAGCCGGGACCCACTGCGGAGACCCAGTACTTC; cdr3_aa: CSAKPGPTAETQYF
j_call: TRBJ2-2; d_call: .; clone_size: .; v_call: TRBV25-1; cdr3_nt: TGTGCCAGCAGTGAAGGAGGGGTTGGCGGGGAGCTGTTTTTT; cdr3_aa: CASSEGGVGGELFF
j_call: TRBJ2-7; d_call: TRBD1; clone_size: .; v_call: TRBV11-3; cdr3_nt: TGTGCCAGCAGCGCCGGGACAGGGGCCTCCGAGCAGTACTTC; cdr3_aa: CASSAGTGASEQYF
j_call: TRBJ2-7; d_call: .; clone_size: few; v_call: TRBV20-1; cdr3_nt: TGCAGTGCTCCCCGACAGGCCTACGAGCAGTACTTC; cdr3_aa: CSAPRQAYEQYF
j_call: TRBJ2-2; d_call: TRBD1; clone_size: .; v_call: TRBV10-3; cdr3_nt: TGTGCCATCAGAACCGGGACAGAGAACACCGGGGAGCTGTTTTTT; cdr3_aa: CAIRTGTENTGELFF
j_call: TRBJ2-5; d_call: TRBD2; clone_size: .; v_call: TRBV6-2/TRBV6-3; cdr3_nt: TGTGCCAGCAGTTACTCCTACGGGACTAGCACGGAGACCCAGTACTTC; cdr3_aa: CASSYSYGTSTETQYF
j_call: TRBJ1-1; d_call: .; clone_size: .; v_call: TRBV20-1; cdr3_nt: TGCAGTGCTACTCCCCCCAGGGGTTTAAACACTGAAGCTTTCTTT; cdr3_aa: CSATPPRGLNTEAFF
j_call: TRBJ2-1; d_call: TRBD2; clone_size: .; v_call: TRBV9; cdr3_nt: TGTGCCAGCAGCTCAGGCGGGAGTGGTAATGAGCAGTTCTTC; cdr3_aa: CASSSGGSGNEQFF
j_call: TRBJ2-7; d_call: .; clone_size: .; v_call: TRBV10-2; cdr3_nt: TGCGCCAGCAGTGAGTCGAGGTCAGCCGTCGAGCAGTACTTC; cdr3_aa: CASSESRSAVEQYF
j_call: TRBJ2-1; d_call: .; clone_size: .; v_call: TRBV5-1; cdr3_nt: TGCGCCAGCAGCTTGGTGCCCAGCACGTCCCCGTACAATGAGCAGTTCTTC; cdr3_aa: CASSLVPSTSPYNEQFF
j_call: TRBJ2-1; d_call: .; clone_size: few; v_call: TRBV5-5; cdr3_nt: TGTGCCAGCACCCTTGTCTGGAATGAGCAGTTCTTC; cdr3_aa: CASTLVWNEQFF